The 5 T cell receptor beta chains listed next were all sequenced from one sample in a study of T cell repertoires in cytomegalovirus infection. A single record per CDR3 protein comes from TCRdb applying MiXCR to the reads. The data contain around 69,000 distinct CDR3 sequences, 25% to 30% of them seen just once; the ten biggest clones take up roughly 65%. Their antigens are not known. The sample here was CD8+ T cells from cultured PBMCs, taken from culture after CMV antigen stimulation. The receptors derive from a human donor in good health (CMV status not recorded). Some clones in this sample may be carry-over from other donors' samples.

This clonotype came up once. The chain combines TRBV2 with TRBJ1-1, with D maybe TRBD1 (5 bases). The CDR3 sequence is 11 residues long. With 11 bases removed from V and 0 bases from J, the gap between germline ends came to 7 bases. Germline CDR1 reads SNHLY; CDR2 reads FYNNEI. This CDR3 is CASTVNTEAFF. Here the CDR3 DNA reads TGTGCCTCGACAGTGAACACTGAAGCTTTCTTT.

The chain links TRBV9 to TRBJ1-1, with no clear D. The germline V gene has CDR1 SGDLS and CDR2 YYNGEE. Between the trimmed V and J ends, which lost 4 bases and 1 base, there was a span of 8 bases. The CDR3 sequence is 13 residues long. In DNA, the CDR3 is TGTGCCAGCAGCACGGAAGGGAACACTGAAGCTTTCTTT. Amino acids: CASSTEGNTEAFF.

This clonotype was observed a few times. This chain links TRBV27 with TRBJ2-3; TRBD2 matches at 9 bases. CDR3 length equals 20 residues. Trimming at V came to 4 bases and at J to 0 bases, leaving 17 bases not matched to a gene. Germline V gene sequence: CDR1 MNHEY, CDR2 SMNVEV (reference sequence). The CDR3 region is CASSSSGALAGTSSTDTQYF. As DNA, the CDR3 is TGTGCCAGCAGTTCGTCAGGGGCGCTAGCGGGGACATCTAGCACAGATACGCAGTATTTT.

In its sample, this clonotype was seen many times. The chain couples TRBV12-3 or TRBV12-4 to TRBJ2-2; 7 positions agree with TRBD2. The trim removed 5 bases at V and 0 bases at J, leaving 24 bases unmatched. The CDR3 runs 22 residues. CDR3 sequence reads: CASSLHPGRASLYKPNTGELFF. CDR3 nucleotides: TGTGCCAGCAGTCTTCACCCAGGGAGGGCTAGTTTGTACAAACCGAACACCGGGGAGCTGTTTTTT.

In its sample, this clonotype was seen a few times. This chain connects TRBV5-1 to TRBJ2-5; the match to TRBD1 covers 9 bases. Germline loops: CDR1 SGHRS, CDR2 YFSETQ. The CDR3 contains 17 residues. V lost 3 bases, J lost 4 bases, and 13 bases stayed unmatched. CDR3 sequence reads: CASSYSLTGGEGETQYF. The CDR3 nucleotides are TGCGCCAGCAGCTACTCCCTAACAGGGGGCGAAGGAGAGACCCAGTACTTC.